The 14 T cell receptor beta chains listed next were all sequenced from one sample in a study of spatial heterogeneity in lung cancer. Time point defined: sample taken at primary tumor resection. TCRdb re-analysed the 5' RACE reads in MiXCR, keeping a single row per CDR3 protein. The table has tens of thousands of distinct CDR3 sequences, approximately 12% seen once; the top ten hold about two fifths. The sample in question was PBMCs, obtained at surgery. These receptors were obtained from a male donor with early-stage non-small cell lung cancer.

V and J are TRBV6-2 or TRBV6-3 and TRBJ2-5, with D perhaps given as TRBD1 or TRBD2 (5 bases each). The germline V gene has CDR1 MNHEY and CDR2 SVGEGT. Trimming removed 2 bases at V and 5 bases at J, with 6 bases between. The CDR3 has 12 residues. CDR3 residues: CASSYEGETQYF. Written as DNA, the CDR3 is TGTGCCAGCAGTTACGAGGGGGAGACCCAGTACTTC.

In DNA form, the CDR3 reads TGTGCCAGCAGTCCTCATCCCTCCCTGAACACTGAAGCTTTCTTT. Translating it yields CASSPHPSLNTEAFF. This chain links TRBV6-2 or TRBV6-3 with TRBJ1-1; D remains ambiguous. CDR1 MNHEY and CDR2 SVGEGT come from the germline V gene. This CDR3 has 15 amino acids. Trimming removed 5 bases at V and 0 bases at J, with 13 bases between.

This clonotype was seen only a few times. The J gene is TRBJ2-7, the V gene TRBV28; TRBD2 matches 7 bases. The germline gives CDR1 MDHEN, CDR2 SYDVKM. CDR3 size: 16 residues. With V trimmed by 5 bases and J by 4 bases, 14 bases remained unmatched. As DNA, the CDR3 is TGTGCCAGCAGTCCCAGACTAGCCGACCCGGGGTACGAGCAGTACTTC. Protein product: CASSPRLADPGYEQYF.

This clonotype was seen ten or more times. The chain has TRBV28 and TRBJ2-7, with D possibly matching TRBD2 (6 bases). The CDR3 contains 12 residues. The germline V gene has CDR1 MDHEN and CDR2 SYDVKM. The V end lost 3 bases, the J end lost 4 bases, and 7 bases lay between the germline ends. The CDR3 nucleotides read TGTGCCAGCAGTTTGACTAGATACGAGCAGTACTTC. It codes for CASSLTRYEQYF.

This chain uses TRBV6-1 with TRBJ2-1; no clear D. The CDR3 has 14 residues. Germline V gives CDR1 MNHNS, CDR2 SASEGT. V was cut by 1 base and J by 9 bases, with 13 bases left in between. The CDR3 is CASSEEGSPREQFF. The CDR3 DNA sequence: TGTGCCAGCAGTGAAGAGGGTAGCCCCCGTGAGCAGTTCTTC.

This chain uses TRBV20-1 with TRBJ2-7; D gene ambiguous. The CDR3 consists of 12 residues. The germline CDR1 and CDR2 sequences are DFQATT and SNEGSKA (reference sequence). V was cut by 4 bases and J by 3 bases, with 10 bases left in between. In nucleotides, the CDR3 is TGCAGTGCTAACAGTGGTAGCTACGAGCAGTACTTC. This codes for CSANSGSYEQYF.

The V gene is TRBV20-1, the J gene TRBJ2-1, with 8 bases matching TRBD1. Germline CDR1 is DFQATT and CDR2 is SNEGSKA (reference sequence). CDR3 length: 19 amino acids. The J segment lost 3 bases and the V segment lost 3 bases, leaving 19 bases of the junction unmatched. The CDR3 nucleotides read TGCAGTGCTAGCCCTCGAAGGAACAGGGGGGTATTGATCTACAATGAGCAGTTCTTC. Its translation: CSASPRRNRGVLIYNEQFF.

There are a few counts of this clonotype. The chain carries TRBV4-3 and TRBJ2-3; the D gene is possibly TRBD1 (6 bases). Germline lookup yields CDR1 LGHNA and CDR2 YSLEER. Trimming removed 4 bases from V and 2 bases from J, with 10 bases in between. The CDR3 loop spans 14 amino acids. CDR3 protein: CASSPAGVTDTQYF. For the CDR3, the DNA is TGCGCCAGCAGCCCCGCAGGGGTCACAGATACGCAGTATTTT.

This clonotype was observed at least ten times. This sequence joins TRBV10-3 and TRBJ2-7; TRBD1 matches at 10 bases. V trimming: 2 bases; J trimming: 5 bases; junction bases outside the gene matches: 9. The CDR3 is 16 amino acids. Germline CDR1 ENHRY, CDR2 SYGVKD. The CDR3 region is CAISEPGTGDGDEQYF. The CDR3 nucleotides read TGTGCCATCAGTGAGCCCGGGACAGGGGACGGGGACGAGCAGTACTTC.

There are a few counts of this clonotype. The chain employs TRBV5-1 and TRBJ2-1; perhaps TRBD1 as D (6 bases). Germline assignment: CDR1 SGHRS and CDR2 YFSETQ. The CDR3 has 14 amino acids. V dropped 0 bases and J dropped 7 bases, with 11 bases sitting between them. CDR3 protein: CASSLEQGWNEQFF. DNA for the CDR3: TGCGCCAGCAGCTTGGAACAGGGATGGAATGAGCAGTTCTTC.

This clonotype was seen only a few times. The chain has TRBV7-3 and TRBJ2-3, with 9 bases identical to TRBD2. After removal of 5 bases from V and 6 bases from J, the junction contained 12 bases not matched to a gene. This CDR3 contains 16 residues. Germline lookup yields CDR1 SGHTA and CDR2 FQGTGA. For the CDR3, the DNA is TGTGCCAGCAGCCCCGCGCAGCGGGGGGCGGGGGATACGCAGTATTTT. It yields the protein CASSPAQRGAGDTQYF.

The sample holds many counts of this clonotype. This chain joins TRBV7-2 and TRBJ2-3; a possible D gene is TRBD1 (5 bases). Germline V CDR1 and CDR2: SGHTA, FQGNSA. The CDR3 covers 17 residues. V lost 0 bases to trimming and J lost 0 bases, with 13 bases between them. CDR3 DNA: TGTGCCAGCAGCTTAGCGCGTTTGCAGGGCAGCACAGATACGCAGTATTTT. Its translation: CASSLARLQGSTDTQYF. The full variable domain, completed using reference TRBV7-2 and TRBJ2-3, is GAGVSQSPSNKVTEKGKDVELRCDPISGHTALYWYRQSLGQGLEFLIYFQGNSAPDKSGLPSDRFSAERTGGSVSTLTIQRTQQEDSAVYLCASSLARLQGSTDTQYFGPGTRLTVL.

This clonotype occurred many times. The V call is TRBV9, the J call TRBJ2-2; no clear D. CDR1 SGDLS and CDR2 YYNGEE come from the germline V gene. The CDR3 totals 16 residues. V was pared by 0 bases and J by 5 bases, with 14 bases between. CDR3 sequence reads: CASSVVTGPRTGELFF. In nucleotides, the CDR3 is TGTGCCAGCAGCGTAGTAACGGGCCCGCGGACCGGGGAGCTGTTTTTT.

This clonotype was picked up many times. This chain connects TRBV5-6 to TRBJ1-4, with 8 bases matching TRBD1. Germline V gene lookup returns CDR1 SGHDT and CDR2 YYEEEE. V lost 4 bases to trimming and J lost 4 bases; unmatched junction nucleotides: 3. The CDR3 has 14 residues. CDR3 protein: CASSMDRVNEKLFF. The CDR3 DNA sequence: TGTGCCAGCAGCATGGACAGGGTTAATGAAAAACTGTTTTTT. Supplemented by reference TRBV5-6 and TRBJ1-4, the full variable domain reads DAGVTQSPTHLIKTRGQQVTLRCSPKSGHDTVSWYQQALGQGPQFIFQYYEEEERQRGNFPDRFSGHQFPNYSSELNVNALLLGDSALYLCASSMDRVNEKLFFGSGTQLSVL.